The source of this T cell receptor (beta chain) is a study of T cells in localized non-small cell lung cancer. General study findings and limits: The study sequenced only one region of the tumor. As a result, intratumor heterogeneity could not be excluded and remains possible. Detection in adjacent lung was observed for a median around 50 of the top 100 tumor clones. Higher blood T cell density went with longer overall survival. Peak T cell clonality was found in uninvolved adjacent lung, exceeding tumor.

Repertoires were generated with immunoSEQ multiplex PCR, while TCRdb's copy carries only in-frame clones and drops some. The sample carries some 28,000 clones, about 91% recorded once. Only a few counts were recorded for this clone. The antigen is undetermined. Trimming cost V 4 bases and J 10 bases; bases outside gene matches: 8. Germline V CDR1 and CDR2: SGHTA, FQGNSA. This CDR3 region has 15 residues. The TCR sequence derives from a male donor at least 60 years old with stage I lung adenocarcinoma. V is TRBV7-2 and J is TRBJ1-6; 9 nucleotides align to TRBD1. The source material was peripheral blood, sampled before any cancer treatment. The CDR3, as DNA: TGTGCCAGCAGCTGGGGGGACAGGGTTGAATCACCCCTCCACTTT. Translated, it gives CASSWGDRVESPLHF.